This paragraph covers one TCR beta chain sequence. Its specific antigen is unknown. The source of the sample is a study of CXCR3-negative and CXCR3-positive naive CD8 T cells (dated by TCRdb to about 2019). With respect to the entire study: Approximately 140 million TRB reads were obtained in total, roughly 1.5 +/- 0.3 million reads per library. Data from 11 donors, pooled across two independent experiments, went into the diversity and physicochemical repertoire analyses. For the TRBV-TRBJ cluster analysis, the naive subsets came from 5 or 6 donors, while the memory cells came from 3 donors. Results and caveats for the whole study, not just this receptor: Freshly isolated PBMCs were used for most assays because CXCR3 expression partially decreased after cryopreservation. Compared with CXCR3-negative naive cells, CXCR3-positive naive cells had TRB CDR3s with higher hydrophobicity (lower Kidera factor 4), lower energy, and higher strength and volume indices. Repertoire diversity was comparably high in both naive subsets but much lower in memory CD8+ T cells. TRBV-TRBJ usage was similar between naive CXCR3-negative and CXCR3-positive cells from the same donor, while memory cells showed distinct patterns. Because surface CD5, which is linked to self-reactivity in mice, was comparable between the naive subsets, TCR interaction strength was also inferred from TRB CDR3 physicochemical properties.

The data were produced on a NextSeq 550. The Human TCR Profiling Kit (MiLaboratory) was used to prepare UMI-labeled 5' RACE TRB cDNA libraries. The full amount of extracted RNA was used for cDNA synthesis, and the full amount of resulting cDNA was used for PCR amplification. Libraries were prepared in parallel with an identical number of PCR cycles. The original methods were these. About 50,000 +/- 9,200 unique UMI-labeled TRB cDNA molecules per library were extracted with MIGEC and MiXCR, with at least two reads per UMI required. An average of approximately 40,000 +/- 10,000 functional in-frame TRB CDR3 nucleotide clonotypes without stop codons was found per library. Diversity metrics, including normalized Shannon-Wiener and Chao1, were computed in VDJtools after downsampling to 5000 UMI-labeled TRB molecules per sample. VDJtools was used to calculate clonotype-size-weighted physicochemical properties of the central five CDR3 residues, namely interaction energy, strength, volume and Kidera factor 4. TCRdb reprocessed the public reads and reports one entry per CDR3 protein sequence, without DNA. TCRdb assigned the V and J calls; the authors' analysis was not used. The table held for this sample gives 5,000 to 6,500 distinct CDR3 sequences. About 2% of the sample is taken by the ten largest.

For each CD8+ T cell subset, flow sorting was done in triplicate, and roughly 320,000 cells per subset went directly into RLT lysis buffer. To keep memory contaminants out, a stringent definition of naive CD8+ T cells was applied: CD45RO-CCR7+CD27+CD95-. Peripheral blood mononuclear cells were isolated from buffy coats by standard density gradient centrifugation. A FACSAria III was used to flow-sort naive CXCR3-negative and CXCR3-positive CD8+ T cells. Total RNA was extracted from sorted cells with an RNeasy Mini Kit. From its cysteine to its phenylalanine, the CDR3 spans 16 amino acids. The coding DNA is unavailable.

This sequence was found in a human donor in good health. Some clones in this sample may be carry-over from other donors' samples. The chain was built from TRBV23-1 and TRBJ1-6. TRBV23-1 is treated as an ORF (open reading frame) with a function not yet certain. The sequenced sample consisted of naive CXCR3- CD8+ T cells from blood. The cell subset or site label for this specimen denotes: CD45RO-CCR7+CD27+CD95- naive CD8+ T cells lacking CXCR3 (TNR3-). The CDR3 is CASSPGQFCSDSPLHF.